Each of the 5 T cell receptor beta chains below was sequenced from the same sample in a study of long-term antiretroviral therapy in people with HIV. At the survey level, the v3.0 immunoSEQ assay was run. Profiled with immunoSEQ multiplex PCR; TCRdb holds only in-frame clones, not every one. The sample has 30,000 or so clones; approximately 85% are singletons. Material: unsorted PBMCs, obtained 3 years after starting antiretroviral therapy. These TCRs come from a man in his forties or fifties with HIV.

The chain joins TRBV5-8 to TRBJ2-5; 10 bases fit TRBD2. The trim removed 4 bases at V and 4 bases at J, leaving 19 bases unmatched. The CDR3 consists of 19 residues. Germline loops: CDR1 SGHTS, CDR2 YDEGEE. This chain's CDR3 is CASSPWRASGSRYGETQYF. CDR3 bases: TGTGCCAGCAGCCCCTGGCGGGCTAGCGGGAGTAGATACGGAGAGACCCAGTACTTC.

V and J are TRBV5-1 and TRBJ2-7, with 7 positions matching TRBD1. The CDR3 is made up of 17 amino acids. V lost 2 bases to trimming and J lost 3 bases; unmatched junction nucleotides: 14. Germline CDR1 is SGHRS and CDR2 is YFSETQ. This chain's CDR3 is CASSFGPGQKIYYEQYF. For the CDR3, the DNA is TGCGCCAGCAGCTTTGGTCCGGGACAGAAGATCTACTACGAGCAGTACTTC.

The gene calls are TRBV29-1 and TRBJ2-5; D uncertain. CDR3 length: 17 residues. The germline gives CDR1 SQVTM, CDR2 ANQGSEA. V was shortened by 0 bases and J by 2 bases, with 19 bases between the two germline ends. CDR3 residues: CSVEDLVAGYRQETQYF. The CDR3 nucleotides are TGCAGCGTTGAAGATCTGGTCGCAGGCTATCGTCAAGAGACCCAGTACTTC.

V and J are TRBV5-1 and TRBJ2-3, with TRBD2 as a possible D gene (5 bases). The germline V gene has CDR1 SGHRS and CDR2 YFSETQ. There are 14 residues in the CDR3. V lost 2 bases to trimming and J lost 1 base, with 8 bases between them. The CDR3 loop reads CASSFGRGTDTQYF. CDR3 nucleotide sequence: TGCGCCAGCAGCTTTGGGAGAGGCACAGATACGCAGTATTTT.

The chain employs TRBV28 and TRBJ2-3, with 11 bases fitting TRBD1. The V segment lost 5 bases and the J segment 3 bases; nucleotides outside the gene matches: 13. This CDR3 comprises 18 residues. Germline values: CDR1 MDHEN, CDR2 SYDVKM. CDR3 amino acids: CASSPIPGQGARTDTQYF. The CDR3, as DNA: TGTGCCAGCAGTCCTATACCCGGACAGGGGGCGCGGACAGATACGCAGTATTTT.